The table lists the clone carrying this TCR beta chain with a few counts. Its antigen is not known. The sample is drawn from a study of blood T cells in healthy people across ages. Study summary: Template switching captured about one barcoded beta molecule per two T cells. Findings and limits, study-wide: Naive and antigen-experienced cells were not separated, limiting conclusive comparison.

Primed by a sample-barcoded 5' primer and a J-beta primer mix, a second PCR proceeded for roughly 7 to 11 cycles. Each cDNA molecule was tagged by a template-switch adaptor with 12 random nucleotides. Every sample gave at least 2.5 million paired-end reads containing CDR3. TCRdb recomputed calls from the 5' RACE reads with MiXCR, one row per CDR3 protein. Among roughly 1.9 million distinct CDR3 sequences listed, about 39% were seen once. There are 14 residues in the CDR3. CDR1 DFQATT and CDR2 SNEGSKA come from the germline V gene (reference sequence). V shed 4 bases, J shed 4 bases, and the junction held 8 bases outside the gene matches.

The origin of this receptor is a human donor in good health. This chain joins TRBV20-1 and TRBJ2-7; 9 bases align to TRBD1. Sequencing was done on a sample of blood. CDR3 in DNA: TGCAGTGCTACCCCGGGACAGGGTGTGTACGAGCAGTACTTC. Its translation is CSATPGQGVYEQYF.